This T cell receptor (beta chain) stems from a study of CD8 T cells in ankylosing spondylitis (TCRdb year 2017). At the level of the whole study: T cell receptor beta repertoires were profiled in healthy donors and ankylosing spondylitis patients so that disease-linked TCR variants could be found. The whole study cohort included 85 to 120 healthy donors and roughly 24 ankylosing spondylitis patients. Peripheral blood was sampled, and synovial fluid was additionally collected from ankylosing spondylitis patients.

The sample holds a few counts of this clonotype. The specificity of this receptor is unknown. No base quality information exists; no much larger clone differs at one position. Instrument used: Illumina MiSeq. Quantitative 5'-RACE with molecular barcodes was the method used to prepare the TCR beta libraries. Per the authors' processing: Disease-linked TCR variants were identified with a new computational method built on a probabilistic model of VDJ rearrangement. TCRdb redid the processing of the public reads, applying fastp at Q25 and MiXCR, and retained in-frame beta chains. Rows merge per CDR3 protein into single entries with the most common DNA and genes. The V and J calls were determined by TCRdb, not by the authors. The sample data list some 30,000 distinct CDR3 sequences, and more than 13% of these were observed just once. Of the sample, 36% is held by the ten largest clones. The study at large found these results: Some of the motif variants had been reported before in the synovial fluid and blood of reactive arthritis patients, a finding that suggests common disease-initiation mechanisms. The disease-linked clones showed a CD8+ phenotype and occurred at relatively low frequencies in peripheral blood. The disease-linked clones were reported to be significantly enriched in matched synovial fluid samples from ankylosing spondylitis patients. A TCR beta motif made up of several highly homologous amino acid variants appeared to be characteristic of blood from ankylosing spondylitis patients.

CDR1 and CDR2 were assigned from the germline V gene as MDHEN and SYDVKM. V was cut back by 1 base and J by 0 bases, leaving a gap of 13 bases between them. The CDR3 starts with the cysteine, ends with the phenylalanine, and has 17 residues. Only the CDR3 DNA stays, 51 bases, in frame from base 1. Recombination linked TRBV28 to TRBJ2-1; no D segment can be confidently identified. This clonotype was sampled from a male donor with ankylosing spondylitis or in good health (not recorded which). Source material: blood. In nucleotides, the sequence is TGTGCCAGCAGTTTATTAGAGCGCCCAAGCTCCTACAATGAGCAGTTCTTC. Its coded protein is CASSLLERPSSYNEQFF.